This T cell receptor beta chain is drawn from a study of blood T cell repertoires in COVID-19. This clone was seen just once. Produced via immunoSEQ multiplex PCR; TCRdb's table is partial and in-frame only. The data contain around 310,000 clones, nearly 90% of them singletons. The V end was cut by 3 bases, the J end by 10 bases, with 10 bases between. The CDR3 is 13 residues long. Recovered Cohort 3 donors showed two negative PCRs, clearance, or symptom resolution. The receptor was derived from a woman in her thirties who had recovered from COVID-19. The genes are TRBV12-3 or TRBV12-4 and TRBJ1-6, with D possibly TRBD1 on 6 matching bases. Specimen: PBMCs or T cells enriched from blood (not recorded which). DNA of the CDR3: TGTGCCAGCAGTTTCGGACAGAGATCACCCCTCCACTTT. Protein product: CASSFGQRSPLHF.